Below are 24 T cell receptor beta chains sequenced from a single sample in a study of T cell responses to AZD1222 COVID-19 vaccine. Libraries were prepared by immunoSEQ multiplex PCR; TCRdb keeps only in-frame clonotypes and omits some of them. The profile covers about 25,000 clones, with around 86% appearing a single time and 34% taken by the ten largest. This material consisted of peripheral blood, taken 28 days after the second AZD1222 dose. The source is an adult who received the AZD1222 COVID-19 vaccine.

The chain recombines TRBV7-9 with TRBJ2-5; D is perhaps TRBD2 (5 bases). CDR3 size: 13 residues. CDR1 is SEHNR and CDR2 is FQNEAQ in the germline V gene (reference sequence). The germline V and J ends were trimmed by 4 bases and 3 bases, with 9 bases remaining between them. CDR3 residues: CASSYGLKETQYF. The CDR3 DNA reads TGTGCCAGCAGCTACGGACTGAAAGAGACCCAGTACTTC.

The chain links TRBV19 to TRBJ2-5, with TRBD1 identical over 8 bases. Germline V lookup: CDR1 LNHDA, CDR2 SQIVND (reference sequence). The V gene end was trimmed by 5 bases and the J gene end by 1 base; junction bases not matched to a gene: 3. This CDR3 region has 14 residues. The CDR3 sequence: CASSPTGGQETQYF. CDR3 nucleotides: TGTGCCAGTAGTCCTACAGGGGGCCAAGAGACCCAGTACTTC. The full variable domain, in which reference TRBV19 and TRBJ2-5 provide the parts outside the CDR3, is DGGITQSPKYLFRKEGQNVTLSCEQNLNHDAMYWYRQDPGQGLRLIYYSQIVNDFQKGDIAEGYSVSREKKESFPLTVTSAQKNPTAFYLCASSPTGGQETQYFGPGTRLLVL.

The V and J genes are TRBV2 and TRBJ2-5; 7 bases map to TRBD2. Looked up from germline, CDR1 is SNHLY and CDR2 is FYNNEI. This CDR3 comprises 14 residues. The trim removed 5 bases at V and 3 bases at J, leaving 6 bases unmatched. Here the CDR3 DNA reads TGTGCCAGCAGTCGAGGGCTAGCGGAAGAGACCCAGTACTTC. This translates into CASSRGLAEETQYF.

The J gene is TRBJ1-2, the V gene TRBV4-3; D possibly corresponds to TRBD1 (5 bases). The CDR3 runs to 15 residues. CDR1 is LGHNA, CDR2 YSLEER, per germline. V lost 1 base, J lost 4 bases, and 13 bases lay in between. CDR3 loop: CASSQGLQVFYGYTF. Written as DNA, the CDR3 is TGCGCCAGCAGCCAAGGATTACAGGTTTTCTATGGCTACACCTTC.

The V and J genes are TRBV5-1 and TRBJ1-4; 7 bases line up with TRBD1. The CDR3 spans 14 residues. Trimming at V came to 5 bases and at J to 4 bases, leaving 5 bases not matched to a gene. Germline-derived CDR1 and CDR2 are SGHRS and YFSETQ. The CDR3 nucleotides are TGCGCCAGCAGGCGAGGACAGGTTAATGAAAAACTGTTTTTT. It specifies CASRRGQVNEKLFF.

V and J are TRBV27 and TRBJ1-1, with D possibly being TRBD1 (6 bases). This CDR3 has 15 residues. Trimming took 4 bases from V and 0 from J, leaving 12 bases between them. The germline gives CDR1 MNHEY, CDR2 SMNVEV (reference sequence). The CDR3 DNA follows: TGTGCCAGCAGTTCCTGGACAGCCATGAACACTGAAGCTTTCTTT. Its translation is CASSSWTAMNTEAFF.

This clone occurred a few times. The V and J genes are TRBV6-4 and TRBJ2-2, with unresolved D. The CDR3 is 15 residues long. V was trimmed by 4 bases and J by 4 bases, leaving 13 bases between them. The germline gives CDR1 MRHNA, CDR2 SNTAGT. CDR3 residues: CASSASEQPTGELFF. CDR3 nucleotides: TGTGCCAGCAGTGCGTCCGAACAGCCCACCGGGGAGCTGTTTTTT.

J is TRBJ1-5 and V is TRBV10-3; TRBD1 might be the D (6 bases). The CDR3 contains 13 residues. Germline values: CDR1 ENHRY, CDR2 SYGVKD. V was pared by 5 bases and J by 4 bases, with 9 bases between. As DNA, the CDR3 is TGTGCCATCAGTCGACAGGAAAATCAGCCCCAGCATTTT. Translating gives CAISRQENQPQHF.

Only one count was recorded for this clone. The chain employs TRBV9 and TRBJ2-5, with 10 nucleotides matching TRBD1. Germline CDR1 and CDR2: SGDLS and YYNGEE. J gave up 2 bases and V 5 bases, and 6 bases lay outside the gene matches. This CDR3 has 15 amino acids. The CDR3 DNA reads as TGTGCCAGCAGTGCCGGGACAGGGGTACAAGAGACCCAGTACTTC. Its protein product is CASSAGTGVQETQYF.

The rearrangement links TRBV7-3 to TRBJ2-1; no clear D gene. The CDR3 extends over 15 amino acids. V was cut by 5 bases and J by 1 base, with 12 bases left in between. Germline V gives CDR1 SGHTA, CDR2 FQGTGA. CDR3 loop: CASSPPGTSYNEQFF. CDR3 DNA: TGTGCCAGCAGCCCCCCAGGTACTTCCTACAATGAGCAGTTCTTC.

This clone has a handful of counts. The genes are TRBV10-1 and TRBJ2-1; D remains ambiguous. CDR3 length: 13 amino acids. V lost 6 bases, J lost 1 base, and 7 bases lay in between. The germline CDR1 and CDR2 sequences are WNHNN and SYGVQD (reference sequence). The DNA for the CDR3 is TGCGCCAGCAGGGGTTTATCCTACAATGAGCAGTTCTTC. Protein product: CASRGLSYNEQFF.

The V gene is TRBV3-1 (or the pseudogene TRBV3-2), the J gene TRBJ2-3, with 7 bases matching TRBD2. Germline V gene lookup returns CDR1 LGHDT and CDR2 YNNKEL (reference sequence). CDR3 length: 15 amino acids. After removal of 2 bases from V and 3 bases from J, the junction contained 5 bases not matched to a gene. This CDR3 is CASSQRPGGTDTQYF. The DNA for the CDR3 is TGTGCCAGCAGCCAACGGCCGGGGGGAACAGATACGCAGTATTTT.

The chain recombines TRBV28 with TRBJ2-5; D unresolved. CDR1 MDHEN and CDR2 SYDVKM come from the germline V gene. The CDR3 consists of 13 residues. Between the trimmed V and J ends, which lost 5 bases and 3 bases, there was a span of 10 bases. CDR3 loop: CASSQQAKETQYF. CDR3 DNA sequence: TGTGCCAGCAGTCAGCAGGCGAAAGAGACCCAGTACTTC.

In DNA, the CDR3 is TGTGCCAGCAGCTTAGGGACTAGCGGGCTTTACGAGCAGTACTTC. Its protein product is CASSLGTSGLYEQYF. J is TRBJ2-7 and V is TRBV7-9; 11 positions match TRBD2. Germline CDR1 reads SEHNR; CDR2 reads FQNEAQ (reference sequence). This CDR3 comprises 15 residues. Trimming took 1 base from V and 4 from J; bases not matched to a gene: 3.

This clone was found once. The chain uses TRBV7-2 and TRBJ1-1; D unclear. This CDR3 is built from 15 residues. Germline V lookup: CDR1 SGHTA, CDR2 FQGNSA. V lost 3 bases and J lost 1, with 12 bases in between. CDR3 loop: CASSFKTDGNTEAFF. The CDR3, as DNA: TGTGCCAGCAGCTTCAAAACGGATGGGAACACTGAAGCTTTCTTT.

The CDR3 bases are TGTGCCAGCAGACAGGGGCAACGAGGAAACACCATATATTTT. It codes for CASRQGQRGNTIYF. The chain couples TRBV28 to TRBJ1-3; 7 bases are a match to TRBD1. This CDR3 spans 14 amino acids. CDR1 MDHEN and CDR2 SYDVKM come from the germline V gene. J gave up 4 bases and V 6 bases, and 6 bases lay outside the gene matches.

This chain uses TRBV2 with TRBJ1-6; D possibly corresponds to TRBD1 (6 bases). The CDR3 loop spans 15 amino acids. Looked up from germline, CDR1 is SNHLY and CDR2 is FYNNEI. Trimming took off 6 bases at V and 0 bases at J, with 9 bases between the two ends. CDR3 in amino acids: CASRDSSSYNSPLHF. The DNA for the CDR3 is TGTGCCAGCAGGGACAGCAGCTCCTATAATTCACCCCTCCACTTT.

The CDR3 protein is CASSLRGGSYEQYF. CDR3 bases: TGTGCCAGCAGCTTGAGAGGGGGGTCCTACGAGCAGTACTTC. The chain is built from TRBV5-6 and TRBJ2-7, with D possibly being TRBD1 or TRBD2 (6 bases each). The CDR3 is 14 residues long. Germline CDR1 and CDR2: SGHDT and YYEEEE. The V and J ends lost 1 base and 1 base respectively, with 9 bases between them.

The chain recombines TRBV3-1 (or the pseudogene TRBV3-2) with TRBJ1-6, with TRBD1 matching over 8 bases. V was clipped by 0 bases and J by 0 bases; unmatched bases: 4. CDR1 LGHDT and CDR2 YNNKEL come from the germline V gene (reference sequence). This CDR3 comprises 18 residues. In DNA, the CDR3 is TGTGCCAGCAGCCAAGAGGGACAGGCAAGCTCCTATAATTCACCCCTCCACTTT. It is translated as CASSQEGQASSYNSPLHF.

V gene TRBV3-1 (or the pseudogene TRBV3-2) combines with J gene TRBJ1-4; D is uncertain. Deletions cut 1 base from V and 8 bases from J, with 11 bases between. The V gene's germline CDR1 is LGHDT and CDR2 YNNKEL (reference sequence). The CDR3 sequence is 14 residues long. CDR3 nucleotides: TGTGCCAGCAGCCAAGGTGGGATCGGAGAAAAACTGTTTTTT. Translation gives CASSQGGIGEKLFF.

V gene TRBV5-1 combines with J gene TRBJ2-5; the D gene is possibly TRBD1 (6 bases). The ends were cut back, 3 bases at V and 4 bases at J, with 19 bases in the middle. Germline CDR1 and CDR2: SGHRS and YFSETQ. CDR3 length: 16 amino acids. The DNA for the CDR3 is TGCGCCAGCAGCTCGACAGGTTCCAACGCGGGAGAGACCCAGTACTTC. Encoded protein: CASSSTGSNAGETQYF.

This chain uses TRBV7-3 with TRBJ2-3; possibly TRBD1 for D (5 bases). The germline gives CDR1 SGHTA, CDR2 FQGTGA. Deletions cut 6 bases from V and 3 bases from J, with 19 bases between. This CDR3 has 16 amino acids. CDR3 coding DNA: TGTGCCAGCAGTTCAGGCCTTAGTCGACAGACAGATACGCAGTATTTT. This encodes CASSSGLSRQTDTQYF.

This chain uses TRBV3-1 (or the pseudogene TRBV3-2) with TRBJ1-2, with D possibly TRBD1 on 5 matching bases. The CDR3 length is 14 residues. Trimming pared 4 bases from V and 7 bases from J, leaving 16 bases between. Germline-derived CDR1 and CDR2 are LGHDT and YNNKEL (reference sequence). The CDR3 loop reads CASSPTGARGGYTF. CDR3 nucleotide sequence: TGTGCCAGCAGCCCAACCGGGGCCCGGGGTGGCTACACCTTC.

The genes are TRBV3-1 (or the pseudogene TRBV3-2) and TRBJ1-1, with 7 bases fitting TRBD1. Trimming took 5 bases from V and 7 from J; bases not matched to a gene: 7. CDR3 size: 13 residues. Germline V CDR1 and CDR2: LGHDT, YNNKEL (reference sequence). The CDR3 is CASSGTALGEAFF. CDR3 sequence (DNA): TGTGCCAGCAGCGGGACAGCGCTTGGTGAAGCTTTCTTT.